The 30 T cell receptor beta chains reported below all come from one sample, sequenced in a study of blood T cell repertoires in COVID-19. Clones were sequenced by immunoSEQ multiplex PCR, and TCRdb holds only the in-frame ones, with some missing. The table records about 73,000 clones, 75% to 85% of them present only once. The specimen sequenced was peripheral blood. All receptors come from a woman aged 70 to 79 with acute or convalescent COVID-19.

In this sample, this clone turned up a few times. CDR3 nucleotide sequence: TGTGCCAGCAGTCAGGGGTATAGCAATCAGCCCCAGCATTTT. As protein: CASSQGYSNQPQHF. The rearrangement joins TRBV28 to TRBJ1-5; tentatively, D is TRBD1 (6 bases). V lost 5 bases and J lost 0, with 8 bases in between. The CDR3 runs 14 residues. Germline CDR1 MDHEN, CDR2 SYDVKM.

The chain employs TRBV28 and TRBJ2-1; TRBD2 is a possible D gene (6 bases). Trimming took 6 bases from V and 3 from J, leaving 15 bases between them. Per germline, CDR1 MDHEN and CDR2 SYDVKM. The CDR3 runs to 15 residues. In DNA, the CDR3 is TGTGCCAGCAGCTCCCGGGGACTTTTCTACAATGAGCAGTTCTTC. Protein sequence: CASSSRGLFYNEQFF.

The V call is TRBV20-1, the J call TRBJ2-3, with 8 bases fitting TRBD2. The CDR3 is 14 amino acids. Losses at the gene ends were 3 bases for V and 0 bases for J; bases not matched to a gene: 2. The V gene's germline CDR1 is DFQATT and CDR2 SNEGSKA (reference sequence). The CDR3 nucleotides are TGCAGTGCTAGTAGCGGGACTAGCACAGATACGCAGTATTTT. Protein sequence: CSASSGTSTDTQYF.

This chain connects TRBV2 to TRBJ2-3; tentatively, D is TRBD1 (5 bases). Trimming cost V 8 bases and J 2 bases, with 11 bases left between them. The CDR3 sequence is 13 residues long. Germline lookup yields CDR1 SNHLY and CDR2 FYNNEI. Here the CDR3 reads CASGRASTDTQYF. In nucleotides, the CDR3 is TGTGCCAGCGGCAGGGCTTCCACAGATACGCAGTATTTT.

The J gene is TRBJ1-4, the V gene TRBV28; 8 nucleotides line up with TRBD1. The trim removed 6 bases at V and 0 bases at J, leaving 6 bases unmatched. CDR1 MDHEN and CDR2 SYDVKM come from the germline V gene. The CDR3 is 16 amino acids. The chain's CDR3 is CASSWDRTATNEKLFF. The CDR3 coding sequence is TGTGCCAGCAGCTGGGACAGGACTGCAACTAATGAAAAACTGTTTTTT.

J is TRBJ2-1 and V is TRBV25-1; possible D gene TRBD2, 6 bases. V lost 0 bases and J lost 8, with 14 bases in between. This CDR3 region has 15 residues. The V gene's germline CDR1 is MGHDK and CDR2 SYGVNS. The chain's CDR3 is CASSEYSGRGDEQFF. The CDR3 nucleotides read TGTGCCAGCAGTGAATATTCCGGGAGAGGCGATGAGCAGTTCTTC.

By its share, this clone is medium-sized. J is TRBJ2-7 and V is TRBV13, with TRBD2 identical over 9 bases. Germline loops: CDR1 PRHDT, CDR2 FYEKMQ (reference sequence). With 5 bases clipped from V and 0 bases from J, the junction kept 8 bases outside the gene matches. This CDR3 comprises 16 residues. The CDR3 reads CASSVRGGLSSYEQYF. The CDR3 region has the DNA TGTGCCAGCAGCGTGCGGGGGGGCCTCAGCTCCTACGAGCAGTACTTC.

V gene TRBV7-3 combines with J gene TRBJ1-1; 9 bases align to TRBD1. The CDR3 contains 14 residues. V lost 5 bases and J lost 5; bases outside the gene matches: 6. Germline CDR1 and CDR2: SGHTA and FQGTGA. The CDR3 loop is CASSPQGAHTEAFF. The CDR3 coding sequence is TGTGCCAGCAGCCCACAGGGGGCGCATACTGAAGCTTTCTTT.

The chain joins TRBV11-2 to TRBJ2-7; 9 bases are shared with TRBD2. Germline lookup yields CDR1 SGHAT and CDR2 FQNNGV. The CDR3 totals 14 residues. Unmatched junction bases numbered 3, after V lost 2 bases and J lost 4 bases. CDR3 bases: TGTGCCAGCAGCTTACCTAGCGGGAAATACGAGCAGTACTTC. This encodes CASSLPSGKYEQYF.

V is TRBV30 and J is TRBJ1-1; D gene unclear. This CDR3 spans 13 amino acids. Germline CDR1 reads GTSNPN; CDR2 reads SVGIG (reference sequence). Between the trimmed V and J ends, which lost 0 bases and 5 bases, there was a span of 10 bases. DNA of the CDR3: TGTGCCTGGAGTGTATCCTTCGTTACTGAAGCTTTCTTT. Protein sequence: CAWSVSFVTEAFF.

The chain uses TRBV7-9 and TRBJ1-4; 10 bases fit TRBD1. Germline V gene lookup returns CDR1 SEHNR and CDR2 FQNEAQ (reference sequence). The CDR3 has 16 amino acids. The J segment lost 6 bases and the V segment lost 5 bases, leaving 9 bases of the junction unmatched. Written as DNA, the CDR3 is TGTGCCAGCAGCCCAATCGGCGGGACAGGGGATGAAAAACTGTTTTTT. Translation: CASSPIGGTGDEKLFF.

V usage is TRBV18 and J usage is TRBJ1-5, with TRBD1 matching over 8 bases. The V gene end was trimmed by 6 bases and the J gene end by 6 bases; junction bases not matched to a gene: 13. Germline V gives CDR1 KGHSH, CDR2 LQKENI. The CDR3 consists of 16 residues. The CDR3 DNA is TGTGCCAGCTCGCCTCGGACAGGGAAGGCCAGTCAGCCCCAGCATTTT. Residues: CASSPRTGKASQPQHF.

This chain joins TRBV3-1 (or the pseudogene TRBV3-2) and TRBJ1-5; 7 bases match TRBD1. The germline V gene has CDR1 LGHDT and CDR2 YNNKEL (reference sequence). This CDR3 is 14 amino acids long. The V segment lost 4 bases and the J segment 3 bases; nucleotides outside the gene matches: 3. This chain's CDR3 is CASSRDRNNQPQHF. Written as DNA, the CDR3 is TGTGCCAGCAGCCGGGACAGAAACAATCAGCCCCAGCATTTT.

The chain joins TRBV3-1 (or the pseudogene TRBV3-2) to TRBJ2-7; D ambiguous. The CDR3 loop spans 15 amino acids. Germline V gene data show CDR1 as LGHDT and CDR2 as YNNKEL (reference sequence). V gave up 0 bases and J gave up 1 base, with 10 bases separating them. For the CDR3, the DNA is TGTGCCAGCAGCCAAGAGCACAAACCTTCCTACGAGCAGTACTTC. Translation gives CASSQEHKPSYEQYF.

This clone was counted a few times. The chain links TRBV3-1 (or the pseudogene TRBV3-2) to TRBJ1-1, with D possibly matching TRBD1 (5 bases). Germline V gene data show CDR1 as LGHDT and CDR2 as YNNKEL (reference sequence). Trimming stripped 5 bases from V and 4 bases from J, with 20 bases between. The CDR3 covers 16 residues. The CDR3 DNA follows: TGTGCCAGCAGCTTAAGCTACGGTAGGGGTGGCACTGAAGCTTTCTTT. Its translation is CASSLSYGRGGTEAFF.

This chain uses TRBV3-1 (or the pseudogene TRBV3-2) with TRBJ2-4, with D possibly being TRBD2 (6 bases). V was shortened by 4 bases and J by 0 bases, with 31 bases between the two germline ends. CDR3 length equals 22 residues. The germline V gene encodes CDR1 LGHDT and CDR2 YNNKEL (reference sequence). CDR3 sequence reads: CASSPFGPGGAKGFLAKNIQYF. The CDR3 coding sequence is TGTGCCAGCAGCCCGTTTGGACCCGGAGGGGCAAAGGGGTTTCTAGCCAAAAACATTCAGTACTTC.

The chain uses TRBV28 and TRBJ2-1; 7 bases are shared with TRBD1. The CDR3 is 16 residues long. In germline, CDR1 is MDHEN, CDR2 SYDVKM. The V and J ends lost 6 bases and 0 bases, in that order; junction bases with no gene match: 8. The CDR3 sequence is CASSAMGQSSYNEQFF. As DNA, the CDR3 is TGTGCCAGCAGCGCCATGGGACAGAGCTCCTACAATGAGCAGTTCTTC. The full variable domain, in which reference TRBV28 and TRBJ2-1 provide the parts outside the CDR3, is DVKVTQSSRYLVKRTGEKVFLECVQDMDHENMFWYRQDPGLGLRLIYFSYDVKMKEKGDIPEGYSVSREKKERFSLILESASTNQTSMYLCASSAMGQSSYNEQFFGPGTRLTVL.

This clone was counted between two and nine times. The DNA of the CDR3 is TGCGCCAGCAGCTTCGGACAGGACACTGAAGCTTTCTTT. Its protein product is CASSFGQDTEAFF. This chain joins TRBV5-1 and TRBJ1-1, with TRBD1 matching 7 bases. The CDR3 has 13 amino acids. The V segment lost 2 bases and the J segment 3 bases; nucleotides outside the gene matches: 1. The V gene's germline CDR1 is SGHRS and CDR2 YFSETQ.

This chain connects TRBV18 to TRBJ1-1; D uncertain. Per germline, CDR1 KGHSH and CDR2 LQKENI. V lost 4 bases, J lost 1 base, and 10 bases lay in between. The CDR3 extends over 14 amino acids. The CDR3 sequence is CASSHGLANTEAFF. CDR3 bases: TGTGCCAGCTCACATGGCCTGGCGAACACTGAAGCTTTCTTT.

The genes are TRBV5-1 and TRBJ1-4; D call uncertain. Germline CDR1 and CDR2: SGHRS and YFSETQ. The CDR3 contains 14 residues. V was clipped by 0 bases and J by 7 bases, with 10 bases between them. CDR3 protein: CASSLAAPSEKLFF. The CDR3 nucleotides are TGCGCCAGCAGCTTGGCGGCTCCTAGTGAAAAACTGTTTTTT.

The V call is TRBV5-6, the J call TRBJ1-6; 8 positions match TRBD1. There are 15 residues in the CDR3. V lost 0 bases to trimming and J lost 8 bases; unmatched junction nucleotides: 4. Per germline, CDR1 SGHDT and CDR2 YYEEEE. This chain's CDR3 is CASSLEQGEDSPLHF. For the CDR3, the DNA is TGTGCCAGCAGCTTGGAACAGGGGGAGGATTCACCCCTCCACTTT.

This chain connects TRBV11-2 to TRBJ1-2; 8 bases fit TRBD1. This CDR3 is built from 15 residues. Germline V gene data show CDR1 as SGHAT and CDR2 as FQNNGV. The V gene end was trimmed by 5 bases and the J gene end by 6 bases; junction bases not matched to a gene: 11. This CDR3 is CASSNDWTGYDGYTF. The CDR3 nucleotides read TGTGCCAGCAGCAACGACTGGACAGGGTACGATGGCTACACCTTC.

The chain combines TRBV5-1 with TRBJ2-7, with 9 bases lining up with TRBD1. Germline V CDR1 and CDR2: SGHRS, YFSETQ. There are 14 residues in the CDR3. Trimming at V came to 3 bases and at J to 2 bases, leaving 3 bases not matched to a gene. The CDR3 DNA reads TGCGCCAGCAGCTCGGGACAGGGTACCTACGAGCAGTACTTC. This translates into CASSSGQGTYEQYF.

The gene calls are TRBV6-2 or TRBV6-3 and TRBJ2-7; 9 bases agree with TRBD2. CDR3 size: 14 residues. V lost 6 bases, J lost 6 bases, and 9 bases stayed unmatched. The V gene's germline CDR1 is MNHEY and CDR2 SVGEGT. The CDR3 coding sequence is TGTGCCAGCAGCCACGTTAGCGGGAGCTCCGAGCAGTACTTC. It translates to CASSHVSGSSEQYF.

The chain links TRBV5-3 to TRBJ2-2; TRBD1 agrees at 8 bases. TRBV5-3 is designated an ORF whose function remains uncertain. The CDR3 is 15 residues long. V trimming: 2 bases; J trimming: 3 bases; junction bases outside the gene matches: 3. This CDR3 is CARSFKDRDTGELFF. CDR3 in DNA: TGTGCCAGAAGCTTTAAGGACAGGGACACCGGGGAGCTGTTTTTT.

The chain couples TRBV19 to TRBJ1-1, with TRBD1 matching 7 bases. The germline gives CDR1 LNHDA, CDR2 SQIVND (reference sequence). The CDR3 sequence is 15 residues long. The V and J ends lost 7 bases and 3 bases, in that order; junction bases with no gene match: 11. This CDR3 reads CASTKTRQGYTEAFF. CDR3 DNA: TGTGCCAGTACCAAAACGAGACAGGGATACACTGAAGCTTTCTTT.

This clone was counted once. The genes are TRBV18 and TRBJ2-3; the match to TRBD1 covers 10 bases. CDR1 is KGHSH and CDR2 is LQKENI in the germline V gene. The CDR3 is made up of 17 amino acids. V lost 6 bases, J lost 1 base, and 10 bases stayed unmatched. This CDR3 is CASSLPRQGAGTDTQYF. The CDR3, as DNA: TGTGCCAGCTCTCTGCCGAGACAGGGGGCTGGCACAGATACGCAGTATTTT. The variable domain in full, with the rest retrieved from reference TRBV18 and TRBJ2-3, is NAGVMQNPRHLVRRRGQEARLRCSPMKGHSHVYWYRQLPEEGLKFMVYLQKENIIDESGMPKERFSAEFPKEGPSILRIQQVVRGDSAAYFCASSLPRQGAGTDTQYFGPGTRLTVL.

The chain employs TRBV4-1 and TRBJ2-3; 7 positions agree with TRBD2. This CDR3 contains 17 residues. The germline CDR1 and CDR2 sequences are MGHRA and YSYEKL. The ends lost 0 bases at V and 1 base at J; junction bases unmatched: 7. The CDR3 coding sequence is TGCGCCAGCAGCCAAGAGGTTAGACTAGCCGGCACAGATACGCAGTATTTT. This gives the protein CASSQEVRLAGTDTQYF.

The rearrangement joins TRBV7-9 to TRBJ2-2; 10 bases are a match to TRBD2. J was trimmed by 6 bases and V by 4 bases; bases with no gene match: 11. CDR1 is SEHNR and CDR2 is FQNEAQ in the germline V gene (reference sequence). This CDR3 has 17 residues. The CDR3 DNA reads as TGTGCCAGCAGCTCCCCTCCCGCTAGCGGGAGTTCCGGGGAGCTGTTTTTT. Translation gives CASSSPPASGSSGELFF. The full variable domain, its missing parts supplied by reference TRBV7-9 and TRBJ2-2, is DTGVSQNPRHKITKRGQNVTFRCDPISEHNRLYWYRQTLGQGPEFLTYFQNEAQLEKSRLLSDRFSAERPKGSFSTLEIQRTEQGDSAMYLCASSSPPASGSSGELFFGEGSRLTVL.

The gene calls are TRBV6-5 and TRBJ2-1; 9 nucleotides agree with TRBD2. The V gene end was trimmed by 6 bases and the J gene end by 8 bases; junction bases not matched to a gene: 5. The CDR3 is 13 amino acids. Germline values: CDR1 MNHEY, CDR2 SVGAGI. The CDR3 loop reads CASSPGLADEQFF. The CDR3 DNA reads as TGTGCCAGCAGCCCGGGACTAGCCGATGAGCAGTTCTTC.